This is a list of T cell receptor beta chains from one sample in a study of cytomegalovirus exposure and HLA in healthy donors. TCRdb's copy holds only in-frame clones and misses some; the assay was immunoSEQ multiplex PCR. This sample has around 61,000 clones, with approximately 83% found just once. Material: PBMCs. The receptor set was obtained from a man aged 35 to 55 in good health and CMV-seronegative. The CDR3 runs from the conserved cysteine through the conserved F or W. The size entry is marked missing in some rows and otherwise reads once, few, many or a size class.

>NA|TRBJ2-3|TRBV5-6
CASYRGGMRGDTQYF
>NA|TRBJ2-1|TRBV5-4
CASSGLAGGPRQFF
>NA|TRBJ1-2|TRBV5-4
CASSSFGTTYGYTF
>NA|TRBJ1-6|TRBV6-1
CASRRQGYNSPLHF
>NA|TRBJ2-7|TRBV10-2
CASSELGRGRTYEQYF
>NA|TRBJ2-1|TRBV5-1
CASSPFVAGVIEQFF
>NA|TRBJ2-3|TRBV7-9
CASSLAGGDGTDTQYF
>NA|TRBJ2-2|TRBV2
CASSAKRNTGELFF
>NA|TRBJ2-7|TRBV30
CAWRVGLGDRSEQYF
>NA|TRBJ2-2|TRBV4-3
CASSQVLSGELFF
>NA|TRBJ1-5|TRBV6-1
CASTEAFNQPQHF
>few|TRBJ1-1|TRBV9
CASSFSTGGAGTEAFF
>NA|TRBJ2-2|TRBV4-1
CASSHTLMAAANTGELFF
>NA|TRBJ1-1|TRBV6-6
CASAAGQEVFF
>NA|TRBJ1-5|TRBV28
CASSSPLREINQPQHF
>few|TRBJ2-2|TRBV4-2
CASSLGSTGELFF
>NA|TRBJ1-5|TRBV7-2
CASSFYPSLGAGQPQHF
>NA|TRBJ2-5|TRBV19
CASSRLNRPRETQYF
>NA|TRBJ2-7|TRBV7-9
CASSPIPGTGLHEQYF
>NA|TRBJ2-3|TRBV7-8
CASSGTEGYTDTQYF
>NA|TRBJ1-4|TRBV4-3
CASSQDSGVREKLFF
>few|TRBJ2-6|TRBV5-6
CASRNPRGPGANVLTF
>NA|TRBJ1-6|TRBV5-8
CASSDPGQYPSPLHF
>once|TRBJ1-3|TRBV7-2
CASSQKGAGGNTIYF
>NA|TRBJ2-7|TRBV5-4
CASSLGGDRLYEQYF
>NA|TRBJ2-5|TRBV7-9
CASRPGTGEQETQYF
>NA|TRBJ2-3|TRBV6-1
CASSATSGGAHTDTQYF
>NA|TRBJ1-1|TRBV5-6
CASSHTGTGAEAFF
>NA|TRBJ1-1|TRBV6-6
CASRPTATEAFF
>NA|TRBJ2-7|TRBV19
CASSISPAVGSYEQYF
>NA|TRBJ1-1|TRBV27
CASSLGTGVNTEAFF
>once|TRBJ2-2|TRBV7-9
CASSLGHSSRVPGELFF
>NA|TRBJ1-5|TRBV6-6
CASRLTTGQGNQPQHF
>NA|TRBJ2-7|TRBV11-2
CASSPRFRAGPAYEQYF
>NA|TRBJ2-3|TRBV10-1
CASSESRSSGGTDTQYF
>NA|TRBJ1-2|TRBV18
CASSPSVHSGIYGYTF
>NA|TRBJ2-3|TRBV5-4
CASSLEWRGATDTQYF
>NA|TRBJ1-1|TRBV2
CARTPSTTGLNTEAFF
>NA|TRBJ2-2|TRBV19
CASRPDRGSAGELFF
>NA|TRBJ2-2|TRBV19
CASSRRQQINTGELFF
>few|TRBJ2-7|TRBV7-8
CASSLGLRIYEQYF
>once|TRBJ2-1|TRBV5-1
CASRLAGGNEQFF
>once|TRBJ1-5|TRBV4-3
CASSQDRTRQPQHF
>NA|TRBJ1-2|TRBV4-1
CASSQQSDTLYGYTF
>NA|TRBJ2-1|TRBV14
CASSQEGGQYNEQFF
>NA|TRBJ1-1|TRBV6-6
CASSYEQEMNTEAFF
>NA|TRBJ1-2|TRBV2
CASSEIVGVGYTF
>few|TRBJ2-1|TRBV6-5
CASRRQGPNEQFF
>NA|TRBJ1-2|TRBV6-5
CASRYTGRNNYGYTF
>NA|TRBJ2-5|TRBV11-2
CASSLGLAGGLLETQYF
>NA|TRBJ1-2|TRBV9
CASSEGTGYGYTF
>NA|TRBJ2-7|TRBV27
CASSFHPGQGAYEQYF
>NA|TRBJ1-1|TRBV2
CASSERQGVTEAFF
>NA|TRBJ2-1|TRBV7-9
CASSRTAQTAAPHGRFF
>few|TRBJ2-2|TRBV27
CASSLGQGARTGELFF
>NA|TRBJ1-4|TRBV7-8
CASSLNPGGRSEKLFF
>NA|TRBJ2-2|TRBV5-4
CASSLSISGDTGELFF
>NA|TRBJ1-1|TRBV18
CASSPRGGGTEAFF
>NA|TRBJ1-1|TRBV7-6
CASSSAPTTVMNTEAFF